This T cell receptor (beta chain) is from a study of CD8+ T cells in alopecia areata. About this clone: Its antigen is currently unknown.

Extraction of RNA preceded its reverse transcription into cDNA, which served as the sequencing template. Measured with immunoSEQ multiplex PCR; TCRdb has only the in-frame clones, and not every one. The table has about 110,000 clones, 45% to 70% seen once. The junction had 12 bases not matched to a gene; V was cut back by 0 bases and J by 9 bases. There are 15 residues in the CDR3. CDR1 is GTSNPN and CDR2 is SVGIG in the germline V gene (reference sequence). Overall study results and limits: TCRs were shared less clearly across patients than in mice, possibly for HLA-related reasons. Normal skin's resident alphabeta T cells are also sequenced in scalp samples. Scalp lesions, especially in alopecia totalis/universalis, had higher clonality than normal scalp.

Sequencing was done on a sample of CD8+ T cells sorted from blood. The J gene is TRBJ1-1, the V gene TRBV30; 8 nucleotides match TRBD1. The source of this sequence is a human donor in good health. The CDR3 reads CAWSVGTGIFLKAFF. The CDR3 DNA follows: TGTGCCTGGAGTGTCGGGACAGGTATTTTCCTGAAAGCTTTCTTT.